The rows below give T cell receptor beta chains drawn from one sample of a study of vaccination effects on CD4 cells after COVID-19. Assay used: immunoSEQ multiplex PCR; TCRdb lists only in-frame clones, some missing. The repertoire has under 30,000 clones, 73% of them found once; the top ten carry 22%. Their target antigens are unknown. The sample here was CD4+ T cells from PBMCs cultured with HCoV-NL63 spike peptides, taken before COVID-19 vaccination. Receptors were obtained from a human donor who received a COVID-19 vaccine. Both conserved end residues are part of each CDR3. The D gene is left open where the match is weak. Clone size is shown for a subset of rows, as once, few, many or a class of expanded clone.

j_gene: TRBJ2-1
d_gene: TRBD1
v_gene: TRBV2
abundance: -
CDR3nt: TGTGCCACGTCCAGGGGGCGGGGTGAGCAGTTCTTC
CDR3aa: CATSRGRGEQFF

j_gene: TRBJ2-3
d_gene: -
v_gene: TRBV7-3
abundance: -
CDR3nt: TGTGCCAGCAGCAAGGAGGGCGGGGTTTTAAAGACGCAGTATTTT
CDR3aa: CASSKEGGVLKTQYF

j_gene: TRBJ1-4
d_gene: TRBD1
v_gene: TRBV2
abundance: -
CDR3nt: TGTGCCAGCAGCAGACAGGGGGGGGAAAAACTGTTTTTT
CDR3aa: CASSRQGGEKLFF

j_gene: TRBJ2-2
d_gene: TRBD1
v_gene: TRBV7-3
abundance: -
CDR3nt: TGTGCCAGCAGCCCCGGGACAGGGACCGGGGAGCTGTTTTTT
CDR3aa: CASSPGTGTGELFF

j_gene: TRBJ1-5
d_gene: TRBD1
v_gene: TRBV19
abundance: -
CDR3nt: TGTGCCAGTAGCAGAGACAGGGGGGGGATCCAGCCCCAGCATTTT
CDR3aa: CASSRDRGGIQPQHF

j_gene: TRBJ1-1
d_gene: -
v_gene: TRBV6-2/TRBV6-3
abundance: -
CDR3nt: TGTGCCAGCAGTTACGTCGGGGCAGCTCCCAACACTGAAGCTTTCTTT
CDR3aa: CASSYVGAAPNTEAFF

j_gene: TRBJ1-1
d_gene: TRBD1
v_gene: TRBV5-1
abundance: -
CDR3nt: TGCGCCAGCAGAAAGGGACAGACCGCGGGGAACACTGAAGCTTTCTTT
CDR3aa: CASRKGQTAGNTEAFF

j_gene: TRBJ2-7
d_gene: TRBD2
v_gene: TRBV29-1
abundance: few
CDR3nt: TGCAGCGCGTCATCGGGGGGGACCTACGAGCAGTACTTC
CDR3aa: CSASSGGTYEQYF

j_gene: TRBJ1-5
d_gene: TRBD1
v_gene: TRBV10-3
abundance: -
CDR3nt: TGTGCCATCAGTGGACAGGGCGGACAGCCCCAGCATTTT
CDR3aa: CAISGQGGQPQHF

j_gene: TRBJ2-2
d_gene: TRBD1
v_gene: TRBV7-2
abundance: -
CDR3nt: TGTGCCAGCAGCTTTGCCGGGACAGGGGCCGGGGAGCTGTTTTTT
CDR3aa: CASSFAGTGAGELFF

j_gene: TRBJ1-1
d_gene: -
v_gene: TRBV14
abundance: few
CDR3nt: TGTGCCAGCAGCCAAGCCAGGAACACTGAAGCTTTCTTT
CDR3aa: CASSQARNTEAFF

j_gene: TRBJ2-7
d_gene: -
v_gene: TRBV30
abundance: -
CDR3nt: TGTGCCTGGAGCGGGGGTCAAGCCTACGAGCAGTACTTC
CDR3aa: CAWSGGQAYEQYF

j_gene: TRBJ1-1
d_gene: -
v_gene: TRBV10-3
abundance: once
CDR3nt: TGTGCCATCAGTGAGGGGACTTTGAACACTGAAGCTTTCTTT
CDR3aa: CAISEGTLNTEAFF

j_gene: TRBJ1-1
d_gene: -
v_gene: TRBV11-2
abundance: -
CDR3nt: TGTGCCAGCAGCTTAACGGGGTTGAACACTGAAGCTTTCTTT
CDR3aa: CASSLTGLNTEAFF

j_gene: TRBJ1-5
d_gene: TRBD1
v_gene: TRBV20-1
abundance: -
CDR3nt: TGCAGTGCTAGTAGTCCCCCAGGGACAGGGGGCAATCAGCCCCAGCATTTT
CDR3aa: CSASSPPGTGGNQPQHF

j_gene: TRBJ2-7
d_gene: TRBD2
v_gene: TRBV12-3/TRBV12-4
abundance: -
CDR3nt: TGTGCCAGCAGTTTGGCCAGCGGGGGAGAGCAGTACTTC
CDR3aa: CASSLASGGEQYF

j_gene: TRBJ2-7
d_gene: -
v_gene: TRBV11-2
abundance: once
CDR3nt: TGTGCCAGCGTCCAACCCCAGGGTGCTACCTGGTACGAGCAGTACTTC
CDR3aa: CASVQPQGATWYEQYF

j_gene: TRBJ2-7
d_gene: -
v_gene: TRBV5-1
abundance: -
CDR3nt: TGCGCCAGCTCAACTCAACAGGGTTTCTACGAGCAGTACTTC
CDR3aa: CASSTQQGFYEQYF

j_gene: TRBJ2-7
d_gene: TRBD2
v_gene: TRBV29-1
abundance: -
CDR3nt: TGCAGCGTTGAAACTAGCGGGAGTTACGAGCAGTACTTC
CDR3aa: CSVETSGSYEQYF

j_gene: TRBJ2-7
d_gene: TRBD1
v_gene: TRBV7-7
abundance: -
CDR3nt: TGTGCTAGCAGCTCGGGACAGCCTCGGAGCGAGCAGTACTTC
CDR3aa: CASSSGQPRSEQYF

j_gene: TRBJ1-4
d_gene: -
v_gene: TRBV7-9
abundance: -
CDR3nt: TGTGCCAGCAGCTTAGCGGAAGTCGGAAATGAAAAACTGTTTTTT
CDR3aa: CASSLAEVGNEKLFF

j_gene: TRBJ1-5
d_gene: -
v_gene: TRBV4-3
abundance: -
CDR3nt: TGCGCCAGCAGCCAAGAGGCGAGTAGCAATCAGCCCCAGCATTTT
CDR3aa: CASSQEASSNQPQHF